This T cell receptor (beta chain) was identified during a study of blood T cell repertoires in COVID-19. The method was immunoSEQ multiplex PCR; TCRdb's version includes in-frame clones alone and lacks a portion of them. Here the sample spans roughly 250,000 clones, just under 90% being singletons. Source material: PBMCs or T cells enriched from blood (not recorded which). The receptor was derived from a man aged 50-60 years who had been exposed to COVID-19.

CDR3 nucleotide sequence: TGTGCCAGCAGCTCGTATTCGGGGGAGGGTAAGACCACTGAAGCTTTCTTT. Its translation: CASSSYSGEGKTTEAFF. The chain joins TRBV5-5 to TRBJ1-1; D might be TRBD1 (5 bases). Trimming pared 3 bases from V and 4 bases from J, leaving 22 bases between. CDR3 size: 17 residues. CDR1 and CDR2 (germline): SGHKS, YYEKEE (reference sequence).